Below are 21 T cell receptor beta chains sequenced from a single sample in a study of memory CD4+ T cells and cytomegalovirus serostatus. The sort gate was single viable CD3+CD4+CD8-CD45RO+ cells for memory CD4+ T cells. Here immunoSEQ multiplex PCR was the method, and the copy in TCRdb shows in-frame clones only, minus some. The sample yields roughly 86,000 clones, roughly 80% seen once. Sample: memory CD4+ T cells from blood. Source of these receptors: an adult in good health and CMV-seropositive.

The CDR3 DNA sequence: TGTGCCAGAAGCACTCGCCCCCAGCCCCCCTACAATGAGCAGTTCTTC. Encoded protein: CARSTRPQPPYNEQFF. V usage is TRBV5-3 and J usage is TRBJ2-1; D unclear. TRBV5-3 is annotated as an ORF whose role is uncertain. The CDR3 runs to 16 residues. The V gene lost 4 bases and the J gene lost 2 bases, with 16 bases spanning the gap.

The rearrangement links TRBV6-1 to TRBJ2-7, with unresolved D. Trimming removed 0 bases from V and 9 bases from J, with 6 bases in between. From germline, CDR1 is MNHNS and CDR2 SASEGT. The CDR3 spans 11 residues. Written as DNA, the CDR3 is TGTGCCAGCAGTGAAGCGAAGGGGCAGTACTTC. It specifies CASSEAKGQYF.

The chain uses TRBV27 and TRBJ2-2; D is uncertain. Deletions cut 7 bases from V and 2 bases from J, with 17 bases between. The germline CDR1 and CDR2 sequences are MNHEY and SMNVEV (reference sequence). The CDR3 runs 16 residues. CDR3 sequence (DNA): TGTGCCAGCATGAGAAGAGGTACCACCAACACCGGGGAGCTGTTTTTT. Amino acid sequence: CASMRRGTTNTGELFF.

The chain uses TRBV2 and TRBJ1-4; D remains unclear. The V and J ends lost 6 bases and 6 bases respectively, with 8 bases between them. Germline V gene lookup returns CDR1 SNHLY and CDR2 FYNNEI. The CDR3 extends over 12 amino acids. Written as DNA, the CDR3 is TGTGCCAGCAGCCGGGAAGATGAAAAACTGTTTTTT. Residues: CASSREDEKLFF.

This clone has just one count. V gene TRBV2 combines with J gene TRBJ1-4, with a weak D call TRBD1 (5 bases). The germline V and J ends were trimmed by 7 bases and 7 bases, with 13 bases remaining between them. Per germline, CDR1 SNHLY and CDR2 FYNNEI. CDR3 length: 13 amino acids. The CDR3 here is CASNGAGSEKLFF. The CDR3 coding sequence is TGTGCCAGCAATGGGGCGGGGAGTGAAAAACTGTTTTTT.

The chain couples TRBV6-6 to TRBJ2-7, with 10 bases that match TRBD2. The CDR3 runs to 14 residues. V shed 6 bases, J shed 3 bases, and the junction held 5 bases outside the gene matches. Germline lookup yields CDR1 MNHNY and CDR2 SVGAGI (reference sequence). The CDR3 loop is CASRQAGGRYEQYF. CDR3 DNA: TGTGCCAGCAGACAAGCGGGAGGGCGCTACGAGCAGTACTTC.

The chain links TRBV7-2 to TRBJ1-2; 7 nucleotides line up with TRBD1. The trim removed 6 bases at V and 2 bases at J, leaving 6 bases unmatched. Germline CDR1 is SGHTA and CDR2 is FQGNSA. The CDR3 is made up of 14 amino acids. The CDR3: CASSYQGGNYGYTF. CDR3 DNA sequence: TGTGCCAGCAGTTATCAGGGGGGCAACTATGGCTACACCTTC.

CDR3 loop: CASSERRESTGELFF. For the CDR3, the DNA is TGCGCCAGCAGTGAGCGGCGGGAAAGCACCGGGGAGCTGTTTTTT. The rearrangement uses TRBV10-1 and TRBJ2-2, with a possible D match to TRBD2 (6 bases). Trimming took off 2 bases at V and 4 bases at J, with 11 bases between the two ends. CDR3 length: 15 amino acids. Germline assignment: CDR1 WNHNN and CDR2 SYGVQD (reference sequence).

The V gene is TRBV9, the J gene TRBJ2-3; 9 bases match TRBD2. The CDR3 has 15 amino acids. The ends lost 0 bases at V and 8 bases at J; junction bases unmatched: 7. Germline V gene lookup returns CDR1 SGDLS and CDR2 YYNGEE. The chain's CDR3 is CASSVETGAGGTQYF. CDR3 bases: TGTGCCAGCAGCGTAGAAACGGGAGCGGGAGGTACGCAGTATTTT.

CDR3 coding DNA: TGTGCCAGTAGTATAGAGGGAAACTATGGCTACACCTTC. It is translated as CASSIEGNYGYTF. The chain has TRBV19 and TRBJ1-2; no firm D call. The CDR3 covers 13 residues. Trimming cost V 0 bases and J 2 bases, with 4 bases left between them. Germline V gene data show CDR1 as LNHDA and CDR2 as SQIVND (reference sequence).

The chain recombines TRBV4-2 with TRBJ2-1; TRBD2 matches 7 bases. The V segment lost 2 bases and the J segment 4 bases; nucleotides outside the gene matches: 8. Germline values: CDR1 LGHNA, CDR2 YNFKEQ. There are 16 residues in the CDR3. Written as DNA, the CDR3 is TGTGCCAGCAGCCAAACGAGCGGGATACAGTACAATGAGCAGTTCTTC. It translates to CASSQTSGIQYNEQFF.

As regards this clone: The CDR3 does not close with the conserved phenylalanine or tryptophan, likely indicating a read error. Because the CDR3's place on the DNA is in doubt, the DNA is left out and the CDR3 is given as listed by TCRdb. V and J are TRBV6-1 and TRBJ2-7; the table calls TRBD1, which could not be checked here. The length of the CDR3 is 8 amino acids, counting both ends. Germline-derived CDR1 and CDR2 are MNHNS and SASEGT. This CDR3 reads CASSYRHS.

The V gene is TRBV4-2, the J gene TRBJ1-4; D might be TRBD1 (5 bases). CDR3 length: 13 residues. The germline V gene has CDR1 LGHNA and CDR2 YNFKEQ. V gave up 0 bases and J gave up 10 bases, with 9 bases separating them. The chain's CDR3 is CASSQEAGIKLFF. CDR3 nucleotides: TGTGCCAGCAGCCAAGAGGCAGGGATAAAACTGTTTTTT.

The chain uses TRBV27 and TRBJ2-3; 11 bases fit TRBD2. Germline CDR1 and CDR2: MNHEY and SMNVEV (reference sequence). Trimming cost V 1 base and J 1 base; bases outside gene matches: 1. There are 16 residues in the CDR3. CDR3 DNA: TGTGCCAGCAGTTTATTGACTAGCGGGGGCACAGATACGCAGTATTTT. Its translation is CASSLLTSGGTDTQYF.

The J gene is TRBJ2-5, the V gene TRBV6-1, with D perhaps matching TRBD1 (6 bases). Trimming removed 5 bases from V and 5 bases from J, with 12 bases in between. The length of the CDR3 is 13 residues. Germline V lookup: CDR1 MNHNS, CDR2 SASEGT. CDR3 sequence reads: CASSLVQGETQYF. The CDR3 DNA reads as TGTGCCAGCAGTCTAGTCCAGGGGGAGACCCAGTACTTC.

This chain connects TRBV6-1 to TRBJ2-5; TRBD2 might be the D (5 bases). With 3 bases removed from V and 0 bases from J, the gap between germline ends came to 8 bases. The germline V gene has CDR1 MNHNS and CDR2 SASEGT. There are 14 residues in the CDR3. CDR3 amino acids: CASSEEVYQETQYF. CDR3 nucleotide sequence: TGTGCCAGCAGTGAGGAGGTATACCAAGAGACCCAGTACTTC.

The chain recombines TRBV6-5 with TRBJ2-5, with D possibly being TRBD1 (6 bases). V shed 6 bases and J shed 3 bases, with 17 bases lying between them. The length of the CDR3 is 15 residues. In germline, CDR1 is MNHEY, CDR2 SVGAGI. The CDR3 region has the DNA TGTGCCAGCAGCCTCCGGGACAAACAAGAAGAGACCCAGTACTTC. Translating gives CASSLRDKQEETQYF.

This chain joins TRBV27 and TRBJ2-3; 7 nucleotides agree with TRBD1. V gave up 5 bases and J gave up 2 bases; unmatched junction bases: 10. This CDR3 comprises 16 residues. Germline assignment: CDR1 MNHEY and CDR2 SMNVEV (reference sequence). CDR3 DNA: TGTGCCAGCAGTCCTACTCGACAGGGATTCACAGATACGCAGTATTTT. Protein: CASSPTRQGFTDTQYF.

This clone has a handful of counts. The chain joins TRBV20-1 to TRBJ2-3; the D is unclear. CDR3 size: 11 residues. Germline assignment: CDR1 DFQATT and CDR2 SNEGSKA (reference sequence). Trimming took off 3 bases at V and 6 bases at J, with 7 bases between the two ends. CDR3 nucleotide sequence: TGCAGTGCTAGTTCCGGGGATACGCAGTATTTT. The encoded protein is CSASSGDTQYF.

There are a few counts of this clone. The rearrangement uses TRBV11-2 and TRBJ1-1; no clear D gene. Germline V CDR1 and CDR2: SGHAT, FQNNGV. Trimming took 2 bases from V and 9 from J, leaving 16 bases between them. The CDR3 loop spans 14 amino acids. The CDR3 here is CASSLSAGRRKAFF. DNA of the CDR3: TGTGCCAGCAGCTTATCGGCGGGTAGGAGGAAAGCTTTCTTT.

The rearrangement uses TRBV2 and TRBJ1-4; 7 bases are a match to TRBD1. The CDR3 runs to 14 residues. Germline V lookup: CDR1 SNHLY, CDR2 FYNNEI. V trimming: 7 bases; J trimming: 8 bases; junction bases outside the gene matches: 10. The CDR3 nucleotides are TGTGCCAGCATCTTGGAGGGGGCAGGGGAAAAACTGTTTTTT. The encoded protein is CASILEGAGEKLFF.